This is a list of T cell receptor beta chains from one sample in a study of blood T cell repertoires in COVID-19. Repertoires were generated with immunoSEQ multiplex PCR, while TCRdb's copy carries only in-frame clones and drops some. Among around 83,000 clones listed, more than 75% were seen once. The sequencing sample was made of peripheral blood. The receptors here all came from a man older than 75 with active or convalescent COVID-19. Each CDR3 is given with its conserved first and last residue. Fields, in order: J gene, V gene, clone size, D gene, CDR3 DNA, CDR3 protein. The D gene is left open where the match is weak. Clone size is not always given. Where it is, it says once, few, many or a class for expanded clones.

j_call: TRBJ1-5; v_call: TRBV6-5; clone_size: -; d_call: TRBD1; cdr3_nt: TGTGCCAGCAGATGGGACAGTAATCAGCCCCAGCATTTT; cdr3_aa: CASRWDSNQPQHF
j_call: TRBJ1-4; v_call: TRBV7-9; clone_size: -; d_call: TRBD1; cdr3_nt: TGTGCCAGCAGCTTAGGCCAGGGGGGAGGAAAACTGTTTTTT; cdr3_aa: CASSLGQGGGKLFF
j_call: TRBJ2-1; v_call: TRBV5-1; clone_size: -; d_call: TRBD1; cdr3_nt: TGCGCCAGCTTTGACAGGGAGAACTCCGAGCAGTTCTTC; cdr3_aa: CASFDRENSEQFF
j_call: TRBJ1-6; v_call: TRBV15; clone_size: once; d_call: -; cdr3_nt: TGTGCCACCAGCGGAAGACAGACATATAATTCACCCCTCCACTTT; cdr3_aa: CATSGRQTYNSPLHF
j_call: TRBJ1-4; v_call: TRBV28; clone_size: -; d_call: TRBD1; cdr3_nt: TGTGCCAGCAGTTTTCTAGGGACAGGGGGTAGACTGAGGGAAAAACTGTTTTTT; cdr3_aa: CASSFLGTGGRLREKLFF
j_call: TRBJ2-1; v_call: TRBV30; clone_size: -; d_call: TRBD1; cdr3_nt: TGTGCCTTACACAGGGGGCTTATCGACAATGAGCAGTTCTTC; cdr3_aa: CALHRGLIDNEQFF
j_call: TRBJ2-5; v_call: TRBV7-2; clone_size: -; d_call: -; cdr3_nt: TGTGCCAGCAGCCACCTCGGGGAAGAGACCCAGTACTTC; cdr3_aa: CASSHLGEETQYF
j_call: TRBJ1-4; v_call: TRBV19; clone_size: -; d_call: TRBD1; cdr3_nt: TGTGCCAGTTGGACAGGGGACGCAACTAATGAAAAACTGTTTTTT; cdr3_aa: CASWTGDATNEKLFF
j_call: TRBJ1-2; v_call: TRBV6-5; clone_size: -; d_call: TRBD1; cdr3_nt: TGTGCCAGCACCATCCAGGGGGCTAATGGCTACACCTTC; cdr3_aa: CASTIQGANGYTF
j_call: TRBJ1-1; v_call: TRBV28; clone_size: once; d_call: -; cdr3_nt: TGTGCCAGCTGGGCAGTGAACACTGAAGCTTTCTTT; cdr3_aa: CASWAVNTEAFF
j_call: TRBJ2-3; v_call: TRBV7-9; clone_size: -; d_call: TRBD2; cdr3_nt: TGTGCCAGCAGCCACAGTGAGACTAGCGGGGTAGATACGCAGTATTTT; cdr3_aa: CASSHSETSGVDTQYF
j_call: TRBJ1-2; v_call: TRBV19; clone_size: -; d_call: -; cdr3_nt: TGTGCCAGTAGTATAGGATCCCGACAGCCCGAGAACTATGGCTACACCTTC; cdr3_aa: CASSIGSRQPENYGYTF
j_call: TRBJ1-5; v_call: TRBV27; clone_size: -; d_call: -; cdr3_nt: TGTGCCAGCAGTTTTAGTCAGGAACATCAGCCCCAGCATTTT; cdr3_aa: CASSFSQEHQPQHF
j_call: TRBJ1-1; v_call: TRBV19; clone_size: -; d_call: -; cdr3_nt: TGTGCCAGTAGTATGGTGAGGGGAGGGGGCACTGAAGCTTTCTTT; cdr3_aa: CASSMVRGGGTEAFF
j_call: TRBJ2-1; v_call: TRBV7-6; clone_size: -; d_call: TRBD2; cdr3_nt: TGTGCCAGCTCCGCAGCGGGAGGACTCCCCAATGAGCAGTTCTTC; cdr3_aa: CASSAAGGLPNEQFF
j_call: TRBJ2-2; v_call: TRBV10-2; clone_size: -; d_call: TRBD1; cdr3_nt: TGCGCCAGTTCGGACAGGGCCACCGGGGAGCTGTTTTTT; cdr3_aa: CASSDRATGELFF
j_call: TRBJ1-2; v_call: TRBV19; clone_size: -; d_call: -; cdr3_nt: TGTGCCAGTACCCCATTGGGGGCCTTTAACTATGGCTACACCTTC; cdr3_aa: CASTPLGAFNYGYTF
j_call: TRBJ2-3; v_call: TRBV11-1; clone_size: -; d_call: -; cdr3_nt: TGTGCCAGCACCTCAGGCCGGGGGGCCCGCACAGATACGCAGTATTTT; cdr3_aa: CASTSGRGARTDTQYF
j_call: TRBJ2-2; v_call: TRBV18; clone_size: -; d_call: TRBD1; cdr3_nt: TGTGCCAGCTCGTCGGGACAGGGGGCCTCCGGGGAGCTGTTTTTT; cdr3_aa: CASSSGQGASGELFF
j_call: TRBJ1-5; v_call: TRBV25-1; clone_size: -; d_call: -; cdr3_nt: TGTGCCAGCAGTGATAGTAGCAATCAGCCCCAGCATTTT; cdr3_aa: CASSDSSNQPQHF
j_call: TRBJ1-1; v_call: TRBV19; clone_size: -; d_call: -; cdr3_nt: TGTGCCAGTAGTATATCCAGGGTGACTGAAGCTTTCTTT; cdr3_aa: CASSISRVTEAFF
j_call: TRBJ1-4; v_call: TRBV20-1; clone_size: -; d_call: -; cdr3_nt: TGCAGTGCTAGTAGGGGGAATACTAATGAAAAACTGTTTTTT; cdr3_aa: CSASRGNTNEKLFF
j_call: TRBJ2-3; v_call: TRBV24-1; clone_size: -; d_call: -; cdr3_nt: TGTGCCACCCGAGGGTCTAGCACAGATACGCAGTATTTT; cdr3_aa: CATRGSSTDTQYF
j_call: TRBJ1-1; v_call: TRBV18; clone_size: -; d_call: TRBD1; cdr3_nt: TGTGCCAGCTCCCAACTCGACAGGGCGAACACTGAAGCTTTCTTT; cdr3_aa: CASSQLDRANTEAFF
j_call: TRBJ2-1; v_call: TRBV7-3; clone_size: -; d_call: TRBD1; cdr3_nt: TGTGCCAGCAGCAGGGACAGGACTCCCTACAATGAGCAGTTCTTC; cdr3_aa: CASSRDRTPYNEQFF
j_call: TRBJ2-1; v_call: TRBV6-5; clone_size: -; d_call: TRBD1; cdr3_nt: TGTGCCAGCAGTACCGACAGGGGGCTGTACAATGAGCAGTTCTTC; cdr3_aa: CASSTDRGLYNEQFF
j_call: TRBJ1-5; v_call: TRBV18; clone_size: -; d_call: -; cdr3_nt: TGTGCCAGCAGCGAGGGCCCCGGGCAGCCCCAGCATTTT; cdr3_aa: CASSEGPGQPQHF
j_call: TRBJ2-1; v_call: TRBV4-1; clone_size: -; d_call: -; cdr3_nt: TGCGCCAGCAGCCAAGAGTTGGAGTATGAGCAGTTCTTC; cdr3_aa: CASSQELEYEQFF
j_call: TRBJ2-2; v_call: TRBV6-1; clone_size: once; d_call: TRBD2; cdr3_nt: TGTGCCAGCAGTGAAGCGATTTGGGCTAGCGGGTCCGGGGAGCTGTTTTTT; cdr3_aa: CASSEAIWASGSGELFF
j_call: TRBJ1-2; v_call: TRBV6-5; clone_size: -; d_call: TRBD1; cdr3_nt: TGTGCCAGCAGTTACGACGTACCAGGGGGCTCTGGCTACACCTTC; cdr3_aa: CASSYDVPGGSGYTF
j_call: TRBJ1-5; v_call: TRBV12-3/TRBV12-4; clone_size: -; d_call: -; cdr3_nt: TGTGCCAGCAGTTTATCGGAGAATCAGCCCCAGCATTTT; cdr3_aa: CASSLSENQPQHF
j_call: TRBJ1-4; v_call: TRBV5-6; clone_size: -; d_call: TRBD1; cdr3_nt: TGTGCCAGCAGCCACCGAAATAGACAGGGGGAGGCTAATGAAAAACTGTTTTTT; cdr3_aa: CASSHRNRQGEANEKLFF
j_call: TRBJ2-3; v_call: TRBV7-2; clone_size: -; d_call: TRBD2; cdr3_nt: TGTGCCAGCAGCTTATCCTCCGGGACTAGCGGGTCAGATACGCAGTATTTT; cdr3_aa: CASSLSSGTSGSDTQYF
j_call: TRBJ2-5; v_call: TRBV6-2/TRBV6-3; clone_size: -; d_call: TRBD2; cdr3_nt: TGTGCCAGCAGTTCGACTAGCGGGATAGAGACCCAGTACTTC; cdr3_aa: CASSSTSGIETQYF
j_call: TRBJ2-2; v_call: TRBV24-1; clone_size: few; d_call: -; cdr3_nt: TGTGCCACCAGTCTTCGGGGGACCGGGGAGCTGTTTTTT; cdr3_aa: CATSLRGTGELFF
j_call: TRBJ2-3; v_call: TRBV5-1; clone_size: -; d_call: -; cdr3_nt: TGCGCCAGCAGCTTGGTTGCCGGGGTGGATACGCAGTATTTT; cdr3_aa: CASSLVAGVDTQYF
j_call: TRBJ2-3; v_call: TRBV2; clone_size: -; d_call: TRBD1; cdr3_nt: TGTGCCAGCAGTAACCGCCCGGGACAGGGAATTAAAGATACGCAGTATTTT; cdr3_aa: CASSNRPGQGIKDTQYF
j_call: TRBJ1-4; v_call: TRBV19; clone_size: -; d_call: -; cdr3_nt: TGTGCCAGTAATATGGCCGGGGTAGGTGAAAAACTGTTTTTT; cdr3_aa: CASNMAGVGEKLFF
j_call: TRBJ1-2; v_call: TRBV19; clone_size: once; d_call: TRBD1; cdr3_nt: TGTGCCAGTAGACTGGACAGGGACCATGGCTACACCTTC; cdr3_aa: CASRLDRDHGYTF
j_call: TRBJ2-2; v_call: TRBV28; clone_size: -; d_call: -; cdr3_nt: TGTGCCAGTTTAAAAGACAGGACGGGCACCGGGGAGCTGTTTTTT; cdr3_aa: CASLKDRTGTGELFF
j_call: TRBJ1-6; v_call: TRBV2; clone_size: -; d_call: TRBD1; cdr3_nt: TGTGCCAGCAGTGAAGGGACAGGGAATTATTCACCCCTCCACTTT; cdr3_aa: CASSEGTGNYSPLHF